Below, 16 T cell receptor beta chains from the same sample are listed, as sequenced in a study of blood T cell repertoires in COVID-19. Repertoires were generated with immunoSEQ multiplex PCR, while TCRdb's copy carries only in-frame clones and drops some. The profile shows fewer than 80,000 clones, under 85% of them singletons. The sample taken for sequencing was peripheral blood. The receptors were gathered from an elderly woman with acute or convalescent COVID-19.

V gene TRBV19 combines with J gene TRBJ1-2; the match to TRBD1 covers 7 bases. This CDR3 comprises 14 residues. Germline V gene sequence: CDR1 LNHDA, CDR2 SQIVND (reference sequence). The V segment lost 3 bases and the J segment 3 bases; nucleotides outside the gene matches: 4. DNA for the CDR3: TGTGCCAGTAGTATCGGACAGGTCGACTATGGCTACACCTTC. It codes for CASSIGQVDYGYTF.

This chain links TRBV10-3 with TRBJ1-5; 8 bases are a match to TRBD1. The CDR3 length is 14 residues. The J segment lost 5 bases and the V segment lost 4 bases, leaving 4 bases of the junction unmatched. Germline CDR1 is ENHRY and CDR2 is SYGVKD. CDR3 DNA: TGTGCCATCAGTGGGACAGGGAGGGATCAGCCCCAGCATTTT. It is translated as CAISGTGRDQPQHF.

The chain joins TRBV18 to TRBJ1-6; D uncertain. The CDR3 runs 13 residues. Germline V gives CDR1 KGHSH, CDR2 LQKENI. The V end was cut by 1 base, the J end by 8 bases, with 6 bases between. Here the CDR3 reads CASSPRQDSPLHF. The CDR3 DNA reads TGTGCCAGCTCACCACGTCAGGATTCACCCCTCCACTTT.

V usage is TRBV29-1 and J usage is TRBJ2-7, with 8 nucleotides matching TRBD1. Germline lookup yields CDR1 SQVTM and CDR2 ANQGSEA. V trimming: 5 bases; J trimming: 0 bases; junction bases outside the gene matches: 6. This CDR3 has 14 amino acids. CDR3 amino acids: CSVNDRGGSYEQYF. The CDR3 nucleotides read TGCAGCGTTAACGACAGGGGAGGCTCCTACGAGCAGTACTTC.

The chain recombines TRBV6-6 with TRBJ2-5, with 10 bases lining up with TRBD2. Per the germline V gene, CDR1 is MNHNY and CDR2 is SVGAGI (reference sequence). The CDR3 covers 15 residues. V lost 5 bases, J lost 9 bases, and 12 bases stayed unmatched. Here the CDR3 DNA reads TGTGCCAGCAGTCCCCGAACTAGCGGGATCTCAGCCCAGTACTTC. This encodes CASSPRTSGISAQYF.

The CDR3 sequence: CASSQSSGNQETQYF. In DNA form, the CDR3 reads TGTGCCAGCAGCCAGAGTAGCGGGAACCAAGAGACCCAGTACTTC. The V call is TRBV3-1 (or the pseudogene TRBV3-2), the J call TRBJ2-5; 8 nucleotides match TRBD2. Germline trimming cut 3 bases from V and 0 bases from J; bases unmatched to any gene: 3. This CDR3 is built from 15 residues. Germline assignment: CDR1 LGHDT and CDR2 YNNKEL (reference sequence).

The chain employs TRBV13 and TRBJ1-2; tentatively, D is TRBD1 (6 bases). V lost 0 bases and J 6 bases, leaving 8 bases between the germline ends. CDR1 is PRHDT and CDR2 is FYEKMQ in the germline V gene (reference sequence). The length of the CDR3 is 13 residues. CDR3: CASSLGPGDGYTF. For the CDR3, the DNA is TGTGCCAGCAGCTTAGGGCCAGGGGATGGCTACACCTTC.

The rearrangement links TRBV6-2 or TRBV6-3 to TRBJ2-3; no clear D gene. The CDR3 has 17 residues. V shed 2 bases and J shed 1 base, with 16 bases lying between them. CDR1 and CDR2 (germline): MNHEY, SVGEGT. CDR3 loop: CASSYPGLTTRTDTQYF. CDR3 bases: TGTGCCAGCAGTTACCCCGGTCTTACTACCCGCACAGATACGCAGTATTTT.

The chain uses TRBV9 and TRBJ2-1, with TRBD2 matching 10 bases. Per germline, CDR1 SGDLS and CDR2 YYNGEE. The CDR3 sequence is 15 residues long. V shed 2 bases and J 10 bases; nucleotides not matched to a gene: 9. The CDR3: CASSVQREGLGEQFF. In DNA, the CDR3 is TGTGCCAGCAGCGTTCAGCGGGAGGGCCTTGGGGAGCAGTTCTTC.

V and J are TRBV9 and TRBJ2-1; 10 bases align to TRBD1. Per germline, CDR1 SGDLS and CDR2 YYNGEE. The CDR3 contains 15 residues. V lost 3 bases, J lost 9 bases, and 9 bases stayed unmatched. CDR3 coding DNA: TGTGCCAGCAGCGCCGGGACAGGGGTACCCAGTGAGCAGTTCTTC. It encodes CASSAGTGVPSEQFF. The full variable domain, its missing parts supplied by reference TRBV9 and TRBJ2-1, is DSGVTQTPKHLITATGQRVTLRCSPRSGDLSVYWYQQSLDQGLQFLIQYYNGEERAKGNILERFSAQQFPDLHSELNLSSLELGDSALYFCASSAGTGVPSEQFFGPGTRLTVL.

The chain links TRBV5-1 to TRBJ2-1; TRBD2 matches 11 bases. The CDR3 extends over 15 amino acids. Per the germline V gene, CDR1 is SGHRS and CDR2 is YFSETQ. The junction had 6 bases not matched to a gene; V was cut back by 5 bases and J by 5 bases. CDR3 nucleotides: TGCGCCAGCAGGTCACTAGCGGGAGCTGACAATGAGCAGTTCTTC. Protein product: CASRSLAGADNEQFF.

V gene TRBV3-1 (or the pseudogene TRBV3-2) combines with J gene TRBJ2-1; 13 bases agree with TRBD2. Losses at the gene ends were 4 bases for V and 5 bases for J; bases not matched to a gene: 11. The CDR3 extends over 18 amino acids. The germline V gene has CDR1 LGHDT and CDR2 YNNKEL (reference sequence). This CDR3 reads CASSPIGLAGVAHNEQFF. CDR3 coding DNA: TGTGCCAGCAGCCCAATTGGACTAGCGGGAGTTGCCCACAATGAGCAGTTCTTC.

This clone has a single count. This chain joins TRBV11-2 and TRBJ2-5, with 7 bases aligning to TRBD1. This CDR3 spans 15 amino acids. V shed 5 bases, J shed 5 bases, and the junction held 11 bases outside the gene matches. CDR1 is SGHAT, CDR2 FQNNGV, per germline. Here the CDR3 reads CASSGPDRVGETQYF. The CDR3 DNA reads TGTGCCAGCAGCGGGCCAGACAGGGTCGGGGAGACCCAGTACTTC.

The chain has TRBV5-1 and TRBJ2-1; 9 bases match TRBD1. The CDR3 is made up of 17 amino acids. Unmatched junction bases numbered 12, after V lost 4 bases and J lost 4 bases. The germline V gene has CDR1 SGHRS and CDR2 YFSETQ. The CDR3 here is CASSVKPGTGNYNEQFF. CDR3 DNA sequence: TGCGCCAGCAGCGTCAAACCGGGGACAGGGAATTACAATGAGCAGTTCTTC.

This sequence joins TRBV6-4 and TRBJ1-2, with D perhaps matching TRBD1 (6 bases). Germline CDR1 reads MRHNA; CDR2 reads SNTAGT. V was pared by 4 bases and J by 7 bases, with 16 bases between. This CDR3 region has 14 residues. The CDR3, as DNA: TGTGCCAGCAGTGTGTCTGCAGGGACATTTGGCTACACCTTC. Translated, it gives CASSVSAGTFGYTF.

The gene calls are TRBV28 and TRBJ2-7, with TRBD2 matching over 8 bases. CDR1 is MDHEN and CDR2 is SYDVKM in the germline V gene. The CDR3 covers 13 residues. V shed 8 bases, J shed 3 bases, and the junction held 6 bases outside the gene matches. The CDR3 DNA is TGTGCCAGCGTGGCTAGCGGGCACTACGAGCAGTACTTC. Protein: CASVASGHYEQYF.